The following is a TCR beta chain sequence with its context. Its specificity is unknown. The library put unique molecular identifiers onto individual cDNA molecules. MiXCR, applied by TCRdb to the RACE reads, yields one record per CDR3 protein. The table lists approximately 100,000 distinct CDR3 sequences, around 10% of them singletons. This CDR3 has 14 amino acids. J lost 8 bases, V lost 6 bases, and 9 bases had no gene match. This sample is drawn from a study of human T cells and chemical hapten exposure. Study-wide results and caveats: Counts of TCRs expanded at PT1 correlated positively with patch test score.

Stated time point: patch test 1, 2 weeks after DPC sensitization. As to treatment: therapeutic diphenylcyclopropenone sensitization with weekly scalp DPC. The sequence derives from a woman aged 40 to 49 with alopecia areata. Some clones in this sample may be carry-over from other donors' samples. The sample in question was whole blood, obtained in connection with sensitization to the hapten diphenylcyclopropenone (DPC). This rearrangement joins TRBV12-3 or TRBV12-4 to TRBJ1-4, with TRBD1 identical over 7 bases. DNA of the CDR3: TGTGCCAGCAGCTGGGACAGTCTAAGCGAAAAACTGTTTTTT. Translating gives CASSWDSLSEKLFF.